This passage covers 10 T cell receptor beta chains from one sample sequenced in a study of blood T cell repertoires in COVID-19. The table came from immunoSEQ multiplex PCR; TCRdb's copy has only in-frame clones and leaves some out. The sample carries 200,000 to 300,000 clones, about 82% recorded once. The sample comprised peripheral blood. The receptors derive from a woman of 80 years or more with COVID-19, enrolled during active disease.

V gene TRBV29-1 combines with J gene TRBJ1-1, with a possible D match to TRBD1 (5 bases). Germline values: CDR1 SQVTM, CDR2 ANQGSEA. Trimming shortened V by 7 bases and J by 2 bases, and 14 bases separated the two germline ends. The CDR3 contains 13 residues. The CDR3 sequence: CSAMAGGNTEAFF. CDR3 bases: TGCAGCGCTATGGCGGGGGGAAACACTGAAGCTTTCTTT.

This chain's CDR3 is CASRSGQGNSPLHF. CDR3 nucleotides: TGTGCCAGCAGATCCGGACAGGGGAATTCACCCCTCCACTTT. The chain uses TRBV19 and TRBJ1-6; 9 nucleotides line up with TRBD1. This CDR3 has 14 amino acids. J was trimmed by 7 bases and V by 9 bases; bases with no gene match: 7. Germline CDR1 is LNHDA and CDR2 is SQIVND (reference sequence).

This clone was seen just once. This chain connects TRBV28 to TRBJ1-4, with 10 positions matching TRBD1. CDR1 is MDHEN and CDR2 is SYDVKM in the germline V gene. J lost 7 bases, V lost 8 bases, and 7 bases had no gene match. The CDR3 extends over 14 amino acids. The chain's CDR3 is CASRTGGVVEKLFF. DNA for the CDR3: TGTGCCAGCCGGACAGGGGGAGTGGTTGAAAAACTGTTTTTT.

This sequence joins TRBV7-2 and TRBJ2-1, with 13 positions matching TRBD2. The germline V gene encodes CDR1 SGHTA and CDR2 FQGNSA. The CDR3 length is 16 residues. V was clipped by 4 bases and J by 7 bases; unmatched bases: 7. CDR3 nucleotide sequence: TGTGCCAGCAGCTCCTCACTAGCGGGGGGGCAAAATGAGCAGTTCTTC. It is translated as CASSSSLAGGQNEQFF.

The rearrangement joins TRBV7-9 to TRBJ1-1; D possibly corresponds to TRBD1 (5 bases). Trimming stripped 5 bases from V and 4 bases from J, with 14 bases between. Germline V gives CDR1 SEHNR, CDR2 FQNEAQ (reference sequence). CDR3 length equals 14 residues. The chain's CDR3 is CASSLGGEGTEAFF. CDR3 bases: TGTGCCAGCAGCCTCGGAGGGGAGGGCACTGAAGCTTTCTTT.

V is TRBV19 and J is TRBJ1-1; D unresolved. V lost 7 bases and J 1 base, leaving 7 bases between the germline ends. The CDR3 length is 12 residues. Germline V gives CDR1 LNHDA, CDR2 SQIVND (reference sequence). The CDR3 nucleotides are TGTGCCAGTACTTTACAGAACACTGAAGCTTTCTTT. It translates to CASTLQNTEAFF.

The chain has TRBV25-1 and TRBJ2-3; D ambiguous. This CDR3 region has 11 residues. CDR1 is MGHDK and CDR2 is SYGVNS in the germline V gene. V lost 2 bases and J 6 bases, leaving 3 bases between the germline ends. CDR3 loop: CASSEEDTQYF. The CDR3 nucleotides are TGTGCCAGCAGTGAAGAGGATACGCAGTATTTT.

V is TRBV24-1 and J is TRBJ2-1; 7 nucleotides line up with TRBD1. This CDR3 region has 14 residues. From germline, CDR1 is KGHDR and CDR2 SFDVKD. Trimming removed 7 bases from V and 6 bases from J; junction bases left unmatched: 8. The CDR3 DNA is TGTGCCACCAGCGACAGGGTAAGGGGCAATGAGCAGTTCTTC. Translation gives CATSDRVRGNEQFF.

V is TRBV29-1 and J is TRBJ1-1, with D uncertain. The length of the CDR3 is 14 residues. CDR1 is SQVTM, CDR2 ANQGSEA, per germline. Trimming cost V 7 bases and J 2 bases, with 17 bases left between them. CDR3: CSADPGRANTEAFF. DNA of the CDR3: TGCAGCGCTGACCCGGGGAGGGCCAACACTGAAGCTTTCTTT.

The chain couples TRBV5-1 to TRBJ2-2, with D perhaps TRBD2 (5 bases). V gave up 1 base and J gave up 0 bases, with 13 bases separating them. The CDR3 spans 17 residues. CDR1 is SGHRS and CDR2 is YFSETQ in the germline V gene. CDR3 in amino acids: CASSLFSGVANTGELFF. Written as DNA, the CDR3 is TGCGCCAGCAGCTTGTTCAGCGGAGTGGCGAACACCGGGGAGCTGTTTTTT. Using reference TRBV5-1 and TRBJ2-2 for the parts outside the CDR3, the full variable domain is KAGVTQTPRYLIKTRGQQVTLSCSPISGHRSVSWYQQTPGQGLQFLFEYFSETQRNKGNFPGRFSGRQFSNSRSEMNVSTLELGDSALYLCASSLFSGVANTGELFFGEGSRLTVL.